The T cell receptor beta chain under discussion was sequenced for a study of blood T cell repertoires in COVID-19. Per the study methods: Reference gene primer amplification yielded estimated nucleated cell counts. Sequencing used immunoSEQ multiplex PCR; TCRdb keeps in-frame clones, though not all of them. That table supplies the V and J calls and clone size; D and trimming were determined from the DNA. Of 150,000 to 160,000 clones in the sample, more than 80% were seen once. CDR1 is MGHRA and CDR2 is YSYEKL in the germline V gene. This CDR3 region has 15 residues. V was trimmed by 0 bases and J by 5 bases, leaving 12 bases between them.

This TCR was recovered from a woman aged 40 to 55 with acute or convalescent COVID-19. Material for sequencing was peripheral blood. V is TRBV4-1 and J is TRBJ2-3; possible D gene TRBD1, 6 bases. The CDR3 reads CASSQDEGDLDTQYF. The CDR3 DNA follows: TGCGCCAGCAGCCAAGATGAGGGGGATCTAGATACGCAGTATTTT.